This entry concerns a single TCR beta chain. These data belong to a study of cytomegalovirus exposure and HLA in healthy donors. CDR3 length equals 14 residues. The germline CDR1 and CDR2 sequences are SGHVS and FQNEAQ. V lost 5 bases and J lost 4; bases outside the gene matches: 7. With 60 Vbeta and 13 Jbeta primers, the PCR was carried out. Measured with immunoSEQ multiplex PCR; TCRdb has only the in-frame clones, and not every one. The repertoire holds 150,000 to 200,000 clones, 70% seen once, with approximately 5% in the top ten. The J gene is TRBJ1-2, the V gene TRBV7-8; TRBD1 agrees at 7 bases. Sequencing was done on a sample of PBMCs. This receptor was taken from a man between 18 and 35 years old in good health and CMV-seropositive. This CDR3 is CASSTDRRSYGYTF. CDR3 DNA sequence: TGTGCCAGCAGCACGGACAGGCGCAGCTATGGCTACACCTTC.